The 22 T cell receptor beta chains below all came from one sample that was sequenced in a study of OX40 agonist ivuxolimab in advanced cancers. Method: immunoSEQ multiplex PCR; TCRdb's copy keeps in-frame clones and lacks some. Here the sample spans tens of thousands of clones, about 80% being singletons. The sequenced sample was CD4+ or CD8+ T cells sorted from blood, obtained in a trial of the OX40 agonist ivuxolimab. These receptors all stem from an adult with an advanced solid tumor such as melanoma, head and neck, liver or kidney cancer.

V usage is TRBV28 and J usage is TRBJ1-4; no definite D call. V gave up 9 bases and J gave up 7 bases, with 15 bases separating them. Per germline, CDR1 MDHEN and CDR2 SYDVKM. This CDR3 comprises 13 residues. CDR3 bases: TGTGCCAGTAGGGCGTCCGGGAGTGAAAAACTGTTTTTT. Its protein product is CASRASGSEKLFF.

The V and J genes are TRBV25-1 and TRBJ1-2; a possible D gene is TRBD1 (5 bases). Trimming pared 3 bases from V and 8 bases from J, leaving 16 bases between. The CDR3 is 14 amino acids. Germline V lookup: CDR1 MGHDK, CDR2 SYGVNS. CDR3 in amino acids: CASSDPRGARGYTF. CDR3 DNA: TGTGCCAGCAGTGACCCCCGAGGGGCACGGGGCTACACCTTC.

The chain recombines TRBV5-1 with TRBJ1-1, with D possibly TRBD1 on 6 matching bases. This CDR3 is built from 14 residues. V was trimmed by 2 bases and J by 7 bases, leaving 15 bases between them. The V gene's germline CDR1 is SGHRS and CDR2 YFSETQ. For the CDR3, the DNA is TGCGCCAGCAGCTTTGGGGGGACAAGGCGTGAAGCTTTCTTT. Its protein product is CASSFGGTRREAFF.

J is TRBJ1-6 and V is TRBV6-5; D uncertain. Germline V gene data show CDR1 as MNHEY and CDR2 as SVGAGI. V was pared by 6 bases and J by 7 bases, with 13 bases between. The CDR3 is 14 amino acids. CDR3 nucleotide sequence: TGTGCCAGCAGAACACGGTGGCAAAATTCACCCCTCCACTTT. It yields the protein CASRTRWQNSPLHF.

The chain recombines TRBV6-5 with TRBJ1-1; D remains unclear. Per the germline V gene, CDR1 is MNHEY and CDR2 is SVGAGI. The CDR3 sequence is 15 residues long. V was pared by 3 bases and J by 4 bases, with 15 bases between. The CDR3 here is CASSYGLGLSTEAFF. CDR3 DNA: TGTGCCAGCAGTTATGGGCTGGGCCTTAGCACTGAAGCTTTCTTT.

This clone has just one count. J is TRBJ2-5 and V is TRBV6-6, with D unresolved. The CDR3 has 14 residues. V lost 0 bases and J 8 bases, leaving 13 bases between the germline ends. Germline assignment: CDR1 MNHNY and CDR2 SVGAGI (reference sequence). The CDR3 bases are TGTGCCAGCAGTTACTCGGGAATCTGGGCCACCCAGTACTTC. It translates to CASSYSGIWATQYF.

V and J are TRBV7-9 and TRBJ1-1; D is ambiguous. The CDR3 spans 13 residues. Trimming took 5 bases from V and 0 from J, leaving 7 bases between them. CDR1 and CDR2 (germline): SEHNR, FQNEAQ (reference sequence). CDR3 protein: CASSPLLNTEAFF. For the CDR3, the DNA is TGTGCCAGCAGCCCTCTTCTGAACACTGAAGCTTTCTTT.

This clone came up once. This chain uses TRBV7-2 with TRBJ2-5; 11 bases match TRBD2. Trimming cost V 3 bases and J 3 bases; bases outside gene matches: 9. Germline CDR1 reads SGHTA; CDR2 reads FQGNSA. The CDR3 consists of 17 residues. The CDR3 sequence is CASSFRGGLAVKETQYF. CDR3 nucleotides: TGTGCCAGCAGCTTTCGGGGGGGACTAGCGGTCAAAGAGACCCAGTACTTC.

The rearrangement uses TRBV19 and TRBJ1-1; no definite D call. Per the germline V gene, CDR1 is LNHDA and CDR2 is SQIVND (reference sequence). The CDR3 covers 14 residues. Trimming pared 1 base from V and 8 bases from J, leaving 14 bases between. The chain's CDR3 is CASSIGLRQVEAFF. As DNA, the CDR3 is TGTGCCAGTAGTATAGGTCTAAGGCAGGTCGAAGCTTTCTTT.

This clone was counted many times. The chain uses TRBV29-1 and TRBJ1-5; D remains unclear. Trimming shortened V by 4 bases and J by 1 base, and 5 bases separated the two germline ends. Germline V gene sequence: CDR1 SQVTM, CDR2 ANQGSEA. The CDR3 extends over 12 amino acids. The CDR3 protein is CSVAGSNQPQHF. CDR3 bases: TGCAGCGTTGCCGGGAGCAATCAGCCCCAGCATTTT.

The genes are TRBV6-1 and TRBJ1-2, with unresolved D. Germline CDR1 reads MNHNS; CDR2 reads SASEGT. The CDR3 has 13 residues. Between the trimmed V and J ends, which lost 6 bases and 0 bases, there was a span of 8 bases. The CDR3 region is CASRLAANYGYTF. DNA for the CDR3: TGTGCCAGCAGATTGGCAGCTAACTATGGCTACACCTTC.

V is TRBV7-2 and J is TRBJ2-7; D is unclear. Trimming left V 2 bases short and J 3 bases short, with 8 bases between. This CDR3 is 13 amino acids long. Germline V gene sequence: CDR1 SGHTA, CDR2 FQGNSA. The CDR3 region has the DNA TGTGCCAGCAGCTTAAGAACAGACTACGAGCAGTACTTC. This gives the protein CASSLRTDYEQYF.

The chain combines TRBV4-2 with TRBJ1-4; 7 bases fit TRBD1. The ends lost 4 bases at V and 0 bases at J; junction bases unmatched: 2. The CDR3 is 15 amino acids. Germline CDR1 and CDR2: LGHNA and YNFKEQ. CDR3 coding DNA: TGTGCCAGCAGCCCAGGGGGATCAACTAATGAAAAACTGTTTTTT. Its translation: CASSPGGSTNEKLFF.

This clone was seen repeatedly, ten times or more. The V and J genes are TRBV6-5 and TRBJ2-7; 9 bases agree with TRBD1. V dropped 6 bases and J dropped 2; count of bases not matched to a gene: 5. The CDR3 has 14 amino acids. Germline CDR1 and CDR2: MNHEY and SVGAGI. The CDR3 nucleotides are TGTGCCAGCAGCCCCGGGACAGGGCCCTACGAGCAGTACTTC. As protein: CASSPGTGPYEQYF.

V and J are TRBV4-3 and TRBJ1-2, with D unresolved. With 4 bases removed from V and 5 bases from J, the gap between germline ends came to 17 bases. The CDR3 is 15 amino acids. Looked up from germline, CDR1 is LGHNA and CDR2 is YSLEER. CDR3 nucleotide sequence: TGCGCCAGCAGCCTAGGTCGGGGAGGACCATATGGCTACACCTTC. Protein sequence: CASSLGRGGPYGYTF.

This chain joins TRBV27 and TRBJ2-3, with 8 bases matching TRBD2. The ends lost 10 bases at V and 8 bases at J; junction bases unmatched: 17. Germline V gives CDR1 MNHEY, CDR2 SMNVEV (reference sequence). CDR3 length: 15 residues. This chain's CDR3 is CATTMQAGVPGTQYF. The CDR3 region has the DNA TGTGCCACAACAATGCAAGCGGGGGTTCCGGGTACGCAGTATTTT.

This clone appeared a single time. V is TRBV5-6 and J is TRBJ1-5; 8 bases match TRBD1. Looked up from germline, CDR1 is SGHDT and CDR2 is YYEEEE. The CDR3 sequence is 19 residues long. Losses at the gene ends were 6 bases for V and 1 base for J; bases not matched to a gene: 18. The CDR3, as DNA: TGTGCCAGCATCTCTATTCCGGGACAGGAAACTTTAAGCAATCAGCCCCAGCATTTT. Protein sequence: CASISIPGQETLSNQPQHF.

The J gene is TRBJ2-7, the V gene TRBV21-1; the DNA was not used to check the table's D call, TRBD2. TRBV21-1 is a pseudogene. The CDR3 extends over 16 amino acids. CDR3 nucleotide sequence: TGTGCCAGCAGCAAAGCGGCTCGGGAGAGAACGAGGGAGCAGTACTTC. Its protein product is CASSKAARERTREQYF.

V and J are TRBV11-2 and TRBJ2-2; 7 bases are shared with TRBD2. The CDR3 spans 15 residues. V trimming: 7 bases; J trimming: 4 bases; junction bases outside the gene matches: 9. Germline V gene data show CDR1 as SGHAT and CDR2 as FQNNGV. The DNA of the CDR3 is TGTGCCAGCACCCTGCGGGGGAAGGGCACCGGGGAGCTGTTTTTT. Translating gives CASTLRGKGTGELFF.

The CDR3 nucleotides read TGCAGCGTCACTCTACAGGGGCATCAGGAAAAACTGTTTTTT. The encoded protein is CSVTLQGHQEKLFF. The V call is TRBV29-1, the J call TRBJ1-4; 7 nucleotides agree with TRBD1. CDR3 length: 14 amino acids. V was pared by 6 bases and J by 8 bases, with 12 bases of the junction left unmatched. Per germline, CDR1 SQVTM and CDR2 ANQGSEA.

The chain employs TRBV10-3 and TRBJ1-4; possibly TRBD1 for D (5 bases). Germline loops: CDR1 ENHRY, CDR2 SYGVKD. V shed 0 bases and J shed 5 bases, with 13 bases lying between them. The CDR3 sequence is 16 residues long. The CDR3 DNA is TGTGCCATCAGTGAGTCGACCAGGGCCCAGAATGAAAAACTGTTTTTT. It codes for CAISESTRAQNEKLFF.

This clone was detected only a few times. The J gene is TRBJ2-3, the V gene TRBV12-1; TRBD2 is taken as the D call from the table, unchecked against the DNA. TRBV12-1 is recorded as a pseudogene. CDR3 length: 18 residues. CDR3 coding DNA: TGTGCCAGCAGCTTAGCGACAGGACAGAGCGGGAAGACAGATACGCAGTATTTT. Residues: CASSLATGQSGKTDTQYF.